This paragraph covers one T cell receptor delta chain sequence. Its specificity is not known. This sequence is one base from a far larger clone and is likely a read error. Other DNA sequences in this specimen translate into the identical CDR3. TCRdb ran CATT on the multiplex PCR reads. The data contain over 90,000 delta-chain clones, 0.9% to 1% of them seen just once; the ten biggest clones take up 7.5% to 10%. This sample is drawn from a study of γδ T cells in repeated Plasmodium falciparum infection. Study summary: Malian samples came from no-transmission periods or across acute febrile malaria episodes. Study results and caveats: Repeated controlled infections reportedly drove waves of new clonotype selection in Vdelta2-negative, mostly Vdelta1+, gammadelta repertoires. Compared with Australian children, Malian Vdelta2-negative repertoires seemed more clonal, less diverse, less shared.

Vgamma9/Vdelta2+ and Vdelta2-negative gammadelta T cells were flow-sorted from PBMC for bulk sequencing. CDR1 and CDR2 from the germline V gene are TSWWSYY and QGS. CDR3 length: 19 residues. Deletions cut 3 bases from V and 0 bases from J, with 23 bases between. This sequence was found in a pool of human donors (malaria-infected and uninfected, not separated). The source material was gamma-delta T cells from blood. The rearrangement joins TRDV1 to TRDJ1, with D tentatively TRDD3 (6 bases). The J gene, absent from TCRdb, was called here by matching the DNA to germline. CDR3 coding DNA: TGTGCTCTTGGGGAGACTCTCCGACTGGGAGATCTATACACCGATAAACTCATCTTT. Amino acids: CALGETLRLGDLYTDKLIF.